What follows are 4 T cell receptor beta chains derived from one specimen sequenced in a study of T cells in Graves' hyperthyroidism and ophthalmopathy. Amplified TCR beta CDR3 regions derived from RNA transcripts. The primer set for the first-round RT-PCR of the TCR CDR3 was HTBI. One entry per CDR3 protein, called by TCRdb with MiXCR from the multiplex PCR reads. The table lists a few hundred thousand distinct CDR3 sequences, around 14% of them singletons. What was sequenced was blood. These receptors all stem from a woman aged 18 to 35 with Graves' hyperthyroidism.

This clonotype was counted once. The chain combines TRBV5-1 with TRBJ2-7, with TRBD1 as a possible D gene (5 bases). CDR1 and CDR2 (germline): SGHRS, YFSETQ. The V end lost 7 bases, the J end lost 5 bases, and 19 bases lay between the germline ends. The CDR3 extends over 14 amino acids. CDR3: CASRSAVWGDEQYF. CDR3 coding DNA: TGCGCCAGCCGGTCGGCGGTCTGGGGCGACGAGCAGTACTTC.

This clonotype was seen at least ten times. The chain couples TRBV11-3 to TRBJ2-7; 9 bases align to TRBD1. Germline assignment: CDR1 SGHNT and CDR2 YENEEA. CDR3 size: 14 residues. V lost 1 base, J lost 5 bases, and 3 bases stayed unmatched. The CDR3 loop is CASSLGDRDHEQYF. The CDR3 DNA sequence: TGTGCCAGCAGCTTAGGGGACAGGGACCACGAGCAGTACTTC. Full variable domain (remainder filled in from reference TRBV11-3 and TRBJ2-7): EAGVVQSPRYKIIEKKQPVAFWCNPISGHNTLYWYLQNLGQGPELLIRYENEEAVDDSQLPKDRFSAERLKGVDSTLKIQPAELGDSAVYLCASSLGDRDHEQYFGPGTRLTVT.

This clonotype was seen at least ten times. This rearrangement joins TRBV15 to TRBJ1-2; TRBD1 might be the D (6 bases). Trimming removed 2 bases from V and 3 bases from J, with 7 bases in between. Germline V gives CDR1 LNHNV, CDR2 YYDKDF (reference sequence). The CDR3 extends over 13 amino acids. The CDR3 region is CATSRPGDYGYTF. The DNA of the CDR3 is TGTGCCACCAGCAGACCAGGGGACTATGGCTACACCTTC.

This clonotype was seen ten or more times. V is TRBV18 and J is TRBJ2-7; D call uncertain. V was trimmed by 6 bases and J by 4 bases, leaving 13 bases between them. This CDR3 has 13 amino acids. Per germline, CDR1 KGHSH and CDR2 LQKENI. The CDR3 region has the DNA TGTGCCAGCTCGGAACGGCCCAGTTACGAGCAGTACTTC. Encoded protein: CASSERPSYEQYF. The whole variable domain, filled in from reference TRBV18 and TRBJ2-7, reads NAGVMQNPRHLVRRRGQEARLRCSPMKGHSHVYWYRQLPEEGLKFMVYLQKENIIDESGMPKERFSAEFPKEGPSILRIQQVVRGDSAAYFCASSERPSYEQYFGPGTRLTVT.